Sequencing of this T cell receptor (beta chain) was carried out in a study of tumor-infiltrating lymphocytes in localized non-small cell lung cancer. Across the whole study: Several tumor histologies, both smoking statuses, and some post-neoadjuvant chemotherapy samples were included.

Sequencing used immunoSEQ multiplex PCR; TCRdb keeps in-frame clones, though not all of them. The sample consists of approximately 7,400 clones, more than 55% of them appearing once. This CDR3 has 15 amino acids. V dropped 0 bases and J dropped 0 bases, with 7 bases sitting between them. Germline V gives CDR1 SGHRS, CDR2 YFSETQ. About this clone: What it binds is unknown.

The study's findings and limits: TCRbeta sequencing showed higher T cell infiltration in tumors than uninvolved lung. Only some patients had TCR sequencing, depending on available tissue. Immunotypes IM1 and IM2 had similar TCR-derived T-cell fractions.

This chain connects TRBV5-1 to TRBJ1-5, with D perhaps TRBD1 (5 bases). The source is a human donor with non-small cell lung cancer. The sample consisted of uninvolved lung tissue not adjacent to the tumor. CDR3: CASSLDGHSNQPQHF. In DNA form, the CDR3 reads TGCGCCAGCAGCTTGGACGGACATAGCAATCAGCCCCAGCATTTT.